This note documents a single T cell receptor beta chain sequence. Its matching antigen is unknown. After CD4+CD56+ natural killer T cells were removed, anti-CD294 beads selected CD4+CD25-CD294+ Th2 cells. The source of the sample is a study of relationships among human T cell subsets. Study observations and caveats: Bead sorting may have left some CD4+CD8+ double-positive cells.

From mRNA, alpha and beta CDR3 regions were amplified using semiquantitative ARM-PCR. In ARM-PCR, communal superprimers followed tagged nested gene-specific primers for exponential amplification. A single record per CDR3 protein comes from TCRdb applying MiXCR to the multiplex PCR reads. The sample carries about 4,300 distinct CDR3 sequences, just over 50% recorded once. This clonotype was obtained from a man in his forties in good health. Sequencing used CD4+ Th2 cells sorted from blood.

The CDR3: CASSFVGGNTEAFF. The CDR3 coding sequence is TGTGCCAGCAGTTTTGTGGGGGGAAACACTGAAGCTTTCTTT. V and J are TRBV27 and TRBJ1-1, with D possibly matching TRBD1 (5 bases). This CDR3 is built from 14 residues. V gave up 3 bases and J gave up 2 bases, with 10 bases separating them. Germline V gives CDR1 MNHEY, CDR2 SMNVEV (reference sequence).